This TCR beta chain was found in a study of blood T cell repertoires in COVID-19. Study as a whole: From the United States, Italy and Spain came samples of acute and convalescent COVID-19. Sources were T cells, B-cell-depleted T cells, or PBMCs; the material itself was cDNA or gDNA.

The J segment lost 3 bases and the V segment lost 5 bases, leaving 7 bases of the junction unmatched. There are 14 residues in the CDR3. Germline V gene lookup returns CDR1 SGHNT and CDR2 YENEEA. Authors' processing steps: The authors estimated nucleated cell counts from reference gene primer amplification. This table comes from immunoSEQ multiplex PCR, and its TCRdb copy is limited to in-frame clones, with some not included. V and J calls plus clone size are reproduced from that table; the DNA served to infer D and trimming. The table includes about 160,000 clones, around 74% detected once. The sequence was obtained from a man aged 70 or older with acute or convalescent COVID-19. The chain employs TRBV11-3 and TRBJ2-7; TRBD1 matches 7 bases. Sequencing was done on a sample of peripheral blood. The CDR3 spells CASSLLAGGYEQYF. CDR3 DNA sequence: TGTGCCAGCAGCCTATTGGCAGGGGGCTACGAGCAGTACTTC.